A single sample gave rise to the 6 T cell receptor beta chains below, sequenced in a study of cytomegalovirus exposure and HLA in healthy donors. Primers for the PCR totalled 60 Vbeta and 13 Jbeta. TCRdb's copy holds only in-frame clones and misses some; the assay was immunoSEQ multiplex PCR. The repertoire holds 150,000 to 200,000 clones, with around 83% as singletons. The specimen sequenced was PBMCs. Source of these receptors: a woman aged 18-35 years in good health and CMV-seronegative.

There are a few counts of this clone. The chain uses TRBV6-5 and TRBJ2-3; D might be TRBD2 (7 bases). Germline assignment: CDR1 MNHEY and CDR2 SVGAGI. The CDR3 length is 14 residues. V was clipped by 10 bases and J by 9 bases, with 23 bases between them. The CDR3 region has the DNA TGTGCCACCGCAGTGGGGGGGGGCATAGGAACGCAGTATTTT. It codes for CATAVGGGIGTQYF.

About this clone: A junction end diverges from the germline sequence, so it may reflect a read error. CDR3 DNA sequence: TGTGCCAGCAGTGCTACTCAAGAGGCCCAGTACTTC. Its translation is CASSATQEAQYF. V is TRBV28 and J is TRBJ2-5; D not resolved. The germline CDR1 and CDR2 sequences are MDHEN and SYDVKM. The CDR3 spans 12 residues.

V usage is TRBV11-3 and J usage is TRBJ1-2; 7 nucleotides agree with TRBD1. Per the germline V gene, CDR1 is SGHNT and CDR2 is YENEEA. Trimming cost V 4 bases and J 4 bases; bases outside gene matches: 9. This CDR3 has 15 residues. The CDR3 is CASSSVGTESYGYTF. CDR3 bases: TGTGCCAGCAGCTCAGTCGGGACAGAGTCCTATGGCTACACCTTC.

The V and J genes are TRBV2 and TRBJ1-2, with 7 bases aligning to TRBD1. The CDR3 length is 14 residues. Germline V CDR1 and CDR2: SNHLY, FYNNEI. V was pared by 3 bases and J by 4 bases, with 5 bases of the junction left unmatched. CDR3 amino acids: CASSDGDSSYGYTF. Here the CDR3 DNA reads TGTGCCAGCAGTGACGGGGACAGTTCCTATGGCTACACCTTC.

The genes are TRBV28 and TRBJ2-1; tentative D call: TRBD2 (5 bases). The germline V and J ends were trimmed by 5 bases and 2 bases, with 13 bases remaining between them. This CDR3 is 15 amino acids long. The germline V gene encodes CDR1 MDHEN and CDR2 SYDVKM. The CDR3 coding sequence is TGTGCCAGCAGTGGAGGCGGGCTAGCCTACAATGAGCAGTTCTTC. Translating gives CASSGGGLAYNEQFF.

This clone was picked up a small number of times. The V call is TRBV4-3, the J call TRBJ2-5; no clear D. The CDR3 consists of 13 residues. Deletions cut 3 bases from V and 2 bases from J, with 7 bases between. The germline V gene has CDR1 LGHNA and CDR2 YSLEER. The DNA of the CDR3 is TGCGCCAGCAGCCAGGCACAACAAGAGACCCAGTACTTC. Its protein product is CASSQAQQETQYF.